This T cell receptor (beta chain) comes out of a study of cytomegalovirus exposure and HLA in healthy donors. General observations from the study: The classifier, whose performance was assessed in both the original and validation cohorts, reportedly diagnosed cytomegalovirus status with high specificity and sensitivity. Cytomegalovirus-associated TCR beta chains were listed, numbering approximately 150.

The PCR ran on 60 Vbeta and 13 Jbeta primers. Repertoires were generated with immunoSEQ multiplex PCR, while TCRdb's copy carries only in-frame clones and drops some. Of 150,000 to 200,000 clones in the sample, around 80% are singletons; the top ten hold roughly an eighth. As for this clone: Its antigen is unidentified.

This receptor was obtained from a middle-aged woman in good health and CMV-seronegative. The material sequenced was PBMCs.

The CDR3: CASRPFSGGVHGELFF. CDR3 coding DNA: TGTGCCAGCAGGCCCTTTAGCGGGGGGGTCCACGGGGAGCTGTTTTTT. The chain has TRBV25-1 and TRBJ2-2, with 11 bases matching TRBD2. Per the germline V gene, CDR1 is MGHDK and CDR2 is SYGVNS. Germline trimming cut 6 bases from V and 7 bases from J; bases unmatched to any gene: 10. This CDR3 is 16 amino acids long.